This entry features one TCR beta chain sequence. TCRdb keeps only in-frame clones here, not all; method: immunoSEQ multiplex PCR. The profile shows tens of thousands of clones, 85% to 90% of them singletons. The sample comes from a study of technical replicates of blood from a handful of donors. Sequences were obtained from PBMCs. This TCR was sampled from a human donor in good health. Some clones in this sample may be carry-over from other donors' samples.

This chain's CDR3 is CASSPTGSSTDTQYF. As DNA, the CDR3 is TGTGCCAGCAGCCCGACAGGATCTAGCACAGATACGCAGTATTTT. The chain combines TRBV7-3 with TRBJ2-3; perhaps TRBD1 as D (6 bases). Germline lookup yields CDR1 SGHTA and CDR2 FQGTGA. This CDR3 is 15 amino acids long. The germline V and J ends were trimmed by 5 bases and 0 bases, with 12 bases remaining between them.